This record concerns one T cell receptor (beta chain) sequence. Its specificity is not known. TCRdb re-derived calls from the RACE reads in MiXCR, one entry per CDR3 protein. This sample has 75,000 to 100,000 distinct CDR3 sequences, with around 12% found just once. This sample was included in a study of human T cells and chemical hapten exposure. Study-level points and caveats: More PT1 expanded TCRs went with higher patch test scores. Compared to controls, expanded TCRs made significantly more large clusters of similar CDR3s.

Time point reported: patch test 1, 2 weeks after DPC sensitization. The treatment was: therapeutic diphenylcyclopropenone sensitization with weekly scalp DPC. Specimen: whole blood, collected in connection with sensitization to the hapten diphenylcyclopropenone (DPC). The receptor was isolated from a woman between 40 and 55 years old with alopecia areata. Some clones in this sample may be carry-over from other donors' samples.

The CDR3 is CASSLAVSSYEQYF. The CDR3, as DNA: TGTGCCAGCAGCTTAGCCGTTAGCTCCTACGAGCAGTACTTC. The chain couples TRBV11-2 to TRBJ2-7; D gene ambiguous. V lost 1 base, J lost 0 bases, and 7 bases lay in between. CDR1 is SGHAT, CDR2 FQNNGV, per germline. The CDR3 length is 14 residues.